This T cell receptor beta chain was sequenced for a study of T cells in Graves' hyperthyroidism and ophthalmopathy. Overall study context: At the time of initial diagnosis and before any treatment, peripheral blood was collected.

Hyperthyroidism of Graves' type that showed no ophthalmopathy progression within 18 months was stable. The diagnostic basis comprised clinical symptoms, serum thyroxine and TRAb, thyroid ultrasound and orbital computed tomography. With respect to this clonotype: Its matching antigen is unknown.

Overall study results and limits: Most expanded thyroid clonotypes above 0.001 recurred in blood.

CDR1 and CDR2 from the germline V gene are ENHRY and SYGVKD. Trimming shortened V by 3 bases and J by 4 bases, and 12 bases separated the two germline ends. This CDR3 spans 14 amino acids. TCR beta CDR3 region amplification was performed from RNA transcripts. An initial round of RT-PCR targeting the TCR CDR3 relied on the HTBI primer set. Each CDR3 protein gets one entry after TCRdb re-called the multiplex PCR reads with MiXCR. The sample carries around 800,000 distinct CDR3 sequences, roughly 37% recorded once. The specimen sequenced was blood. The receptor was isolated from a man aged 18 to 35 with Graves' hyperthyroidism. The chain has TRBV10-3 and TRBJ1-2; D remains unclear. In DNA form, the CDR3 reads TGTGCCATCAGTGAAAAAGTCCCTCCCTATGGCTACACCTTC. Amino acid sequence: CAISEKVPPYGYTF.